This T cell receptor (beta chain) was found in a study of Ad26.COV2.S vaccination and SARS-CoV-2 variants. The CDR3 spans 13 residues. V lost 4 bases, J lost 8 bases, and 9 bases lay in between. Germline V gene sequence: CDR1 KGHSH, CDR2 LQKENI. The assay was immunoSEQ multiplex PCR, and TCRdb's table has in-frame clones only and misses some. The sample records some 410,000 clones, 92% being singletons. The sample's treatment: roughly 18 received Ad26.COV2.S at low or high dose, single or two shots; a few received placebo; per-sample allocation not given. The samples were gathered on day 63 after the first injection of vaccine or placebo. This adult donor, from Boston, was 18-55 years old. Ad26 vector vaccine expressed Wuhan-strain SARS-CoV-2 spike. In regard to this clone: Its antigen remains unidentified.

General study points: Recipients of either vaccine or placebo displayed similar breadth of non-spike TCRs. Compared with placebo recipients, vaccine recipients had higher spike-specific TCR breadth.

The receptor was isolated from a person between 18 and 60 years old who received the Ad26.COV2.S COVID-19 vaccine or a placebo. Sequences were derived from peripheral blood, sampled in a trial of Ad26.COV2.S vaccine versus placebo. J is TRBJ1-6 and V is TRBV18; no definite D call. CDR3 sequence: CASSLGADSPLHF. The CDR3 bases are TGTGCCAGCTCACTTGGCGCAGATTCACCCCTCCACTTT.